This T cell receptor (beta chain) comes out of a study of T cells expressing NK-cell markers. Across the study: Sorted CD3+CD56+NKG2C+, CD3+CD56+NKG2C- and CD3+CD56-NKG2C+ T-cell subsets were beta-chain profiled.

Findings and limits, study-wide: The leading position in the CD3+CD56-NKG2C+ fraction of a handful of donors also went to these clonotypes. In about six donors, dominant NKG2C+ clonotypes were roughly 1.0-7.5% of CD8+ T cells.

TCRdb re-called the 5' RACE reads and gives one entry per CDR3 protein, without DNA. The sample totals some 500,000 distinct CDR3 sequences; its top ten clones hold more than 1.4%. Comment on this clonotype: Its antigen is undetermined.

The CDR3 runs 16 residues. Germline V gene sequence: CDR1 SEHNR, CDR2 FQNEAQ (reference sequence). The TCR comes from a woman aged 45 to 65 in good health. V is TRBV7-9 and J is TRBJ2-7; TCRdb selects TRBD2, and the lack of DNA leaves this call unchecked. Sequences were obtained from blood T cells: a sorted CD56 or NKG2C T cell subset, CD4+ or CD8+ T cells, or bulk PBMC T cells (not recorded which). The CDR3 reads CASSLAAGRERYEQYF. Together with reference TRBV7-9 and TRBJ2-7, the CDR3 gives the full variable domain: DTGVSQNPRHKITKRGQNVTFRCDPISEHNRLYWYRQTLGQGPEFLTYFQNEAQLEKSRLLSDRFSAERPKGSFSTLEIQRTEQGDSAMYLCASSLAAGRERYEQYFGPGTRLTVT.